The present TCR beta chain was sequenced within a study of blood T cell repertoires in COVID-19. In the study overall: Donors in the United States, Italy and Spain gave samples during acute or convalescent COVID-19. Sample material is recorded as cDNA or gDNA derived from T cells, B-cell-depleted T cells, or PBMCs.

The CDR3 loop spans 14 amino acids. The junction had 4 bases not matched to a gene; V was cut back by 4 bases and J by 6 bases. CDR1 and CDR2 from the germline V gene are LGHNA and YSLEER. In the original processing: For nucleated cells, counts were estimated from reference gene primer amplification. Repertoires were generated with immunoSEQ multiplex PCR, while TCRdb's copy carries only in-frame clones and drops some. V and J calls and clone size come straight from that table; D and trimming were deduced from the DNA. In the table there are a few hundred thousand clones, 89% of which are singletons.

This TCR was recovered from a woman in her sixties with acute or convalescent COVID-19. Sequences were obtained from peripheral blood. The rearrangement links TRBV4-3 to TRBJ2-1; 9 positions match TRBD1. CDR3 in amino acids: CASSPPGQGNEQFF. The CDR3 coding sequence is TGCGCCAGCAGCCCGCCGGGACAGGGCAATGAGCAGTTCTTC.